These 18 T cell receptor beta chains were sequenced from one sample in a study of blood T cell repertoires in COVID-19. Only in-frame clones appear in the TCRdb table, and some are missing; sequencing was by immunoSEQ multiplex PCR. The data contain approximately 200,000 clones, roughly 87% of them singletons. The sample consisted of PBMCs or T cells enriched from blood (not recorded which). These receptors came from a woman in her 30s who had recovered from COVID-19.

The chain recombines TRBV7-9 with TRBJ1-2, with D unclear. V lost 1 base and J lost 4, with 16 bases in between. Germline-derived CDR1 and CDR2 are SEHNR and FQNEAQ (reference sequence). The CDR3 loop spans 16 amino acids. The CDR3 reads CASSLVGVMKIYGYTF. The DNA of the CDR3 is TGTGCCAGCAGCTTAGTCGGGGTAATGAAGATCTATGGCTACACCTTC.

V is TRBV14 and J is TRBJ2-2, with D perhaps TRBD2 (5 bases). Per germline, CDR1 SGHDN and CDR2 FVKESK. Trimming took off 2 bases at V and 2 bases at J, with 9 bases between the two ends. This CDR3 has 15 amino acids. CDR3 residues: CASSQRGSNTGELFF. CDR3 DNA: TGTGCCAGCAGCCAACGAGGGAGTAACACCGGGGAGCTGTTTTTT.

The CDR3 DNA reads as TGTGCCAGCAGCTATGGGACAGGCGGGGACAATCAGCCCCAGCATTTT. Translating gives CASSYGTGGDNQPQHF. The rearrangement joins TRBV7-9 to TRBJ1-5; 8 bases fit TRBD1. V shed 4 bases, J shed 3 bases, and the junction held 8 bases outside the gene matches. CDR1 SEHNR and CDR2 FQNEAQ come from the germline V gene (reference sequence). The CDR3 totals 16 residues.

The chain combines TRBV28 with TRBJ1-2; 10 nucleotides line up with TRBD1. The CDR3 loop spans 14 amino acids. The J segment lost 14 bases and the V segment lost 6 bases, leaving 15 bases of the junction unmatched. Germline V CDR1 and CDR2: MDHEN, SYDVKM. This chain's CDR3 is CASRPATGGPKRTF. The CDR3 DNA is TGTGCCAGCAGACCCGCGACAGGGGGCCCTAAAAGAACCTTC.

In its sample, this clone was seen once. The V gene is TRBV19, the J gene TRBJ2-1; D is perhaps TRBD2 (6 bases). Germline values: CDR1 LNHDA, CDR2 SQIVND (reference sequence). With 6 bases removed from V and 0 bases from J, the gap between germline ends came to 12 bases. This CDR3 spans 15 amino acids. In nucleotides, the CDR3 is TGTGCCAGTAGCGGGACTTCGAGCTCCTACAATGAGCAGTTCTTC. It yields the protein CASSGTSSSYNEQFF.

About this clone itself: Other DNA sequences from this sample encode an identical CDR3 as well. This chain links TRBV2 with TRBJ2-6; D might be TRBD1 (6 bases). V gave up 6 bases and J gave up 0 bases, with 9 bases separating them. Per the germline V gene, CDR1 is SNHLY and CDR2 is FYNNEI. The length of the CDR3 is 15 residues. The CDR3 nucleotides are TGTGCCAGCAGCCCGGACAGCTCTGGGGCCAACGTCCTGACTTTC. It specifies CASSPDSSGANVLTF.

This chain uses TRBV4-3 with TRBJ2-1, with TRBD1 identical over 7 bases. The CDR3 covers 14 residues. J was trimmed by 4 bases and V by 5 bases; bases with no gene match: 5. Germline V lookup: CDR1 LGHNA, CDR2 YSLEER. The CDR3 protein is CASSSGTEYNEQFF. CDR3 nucleotide sequence: TGCGCCAGCAGCTCGGGGACAGAATACAATGAGCAGTTCTTC.

The chain combines TRBV14 with TRBJ1-1; TRBD1 agrees at 8 bases. The germline gives CDR1 SGHDN, CDR2 FVKESK. J gave up 4 bases and V 10 bases, and 8 bases lay outside the gene matches. The CDR3 loop spans 13 amino acids. The CDR3 DNA sequence: TGTGCCACCTCAGGGGGCGTCGGCACTGAAGCTTTCTTT. It codes for CATSGGVGTEAFF.

The chain has TRBV6-5 and TRBJ1-1; D is unresolved. The CDR3 is made up of 14 amino acids. With 0 bases removed from V and 3 bases from J, the gap between germline ends came to 8 bases. In germline, CDR1 is MNHEY, CDR2 SVGAGI. CDR3 amino acids: CASSYSVSDTEAFF. DNA for the CDR3: TGTGCCAGCAGTTACTCAGTTAGCGACACTGAAGCTTTCTTT.

The genes are TRBV2 and TRBJ2-3; 9 nucleotides match TRBD1. Trimming at V came to 7 bases and at J to 2 bases, leaving 10 bases not matched to a gene. Germline V gene lookup returns CDR1 SNHLY and CDR2 FYNNEI. The CDR3 consists of 16 residues. CDR3 sequence: CASTQGQGRITDTQYF. For the CDR3, the DNA is TGTGCCAGCACTCAGGGACAGGGCCGGATCACAGATACGCAGTATTTT.

Here the CDR3 reads CASSQEGSLVAGNTIYF. The CDR3 coding sequence is TGCGCCAGCAGCCAAGAGGGCAGTTTAGTAGCTGGAAACACCATATATTTT. This chain connects TRBV4-3 to TRBJ1-3; D gene uncertain. This CDR3 spans 17 amino acids. CDR1 is LGHNA, CDR2 YSLEER, per germline. V was pared by 0 bases and J by 2 bases, with 14 bases between.

The chain has TRBV11-2 and TRBJ2-7; D possibly corresponds to TRBD2 (6 bases). Trimming took off 9 bases at V and 3 bases at J, with 21 bases between the two ends. This CDR3 spans 15 amino acids. Germline V gene data show CDR1 as SGHAT and CDR2 as FQNNGV. CDR3 protein: CASRTSGTPFYEQYF. The CDR3 DNA reads as TGTGCCAGTCGGACATCCGGGACTCCGTTCTACGAGCAGTACTTC. The whole variable domain, filled in from reference TRBV11-2 and TRBJ2-7, reads EAGVAQSPRYKIIEKRQSVAFWCNPISGHATLYWYQQILGQGPKLLIQFQNNGVVDDSQLPKDRFSAERLKGVDSTLKIQPAKLEDSAVYLCASRTSGTPFYEQYFGPGTRLTVT.

The chain carries TRBV7-2 and TRBJ1-4; 7 bases match TRBD1. J was trimmed by 7 bases and V by 4 bases; bases with no gene match: 3. There are 13 residues in the CDR3. CDR1 is SGHTA and CDR2 is FQGNSA in the germline V gene. In DNA, the CDR3 is TGTGCCAGCAGCTCCGACAGGGCTGAAAAACTGTTTTTT. Encoded protein: CASSSDRAEKLFF.

V usage is TRBV7-2 and J usage is TRBJ1-5, with 9 bases fitting TRBD1. The CDR3 contains 14 residues. Germline values: CDR1 SGHTA, CDR2 FQGNSA. V shed 5 bases, J shed 6 bases, and the junction held 5 bases outside the gene matches. The DNA for the CDR3 is TGTGCCAGCAGCATCGACAGGGGGGCTCAGCCCCAGCATTTT. Amino acid sequence: CASSIDRGAQPQHF.

J is TRBJ2-7 and V is TRBV27, with 8 bases lining up with TRBD1. There are 15 residues in the CDR3. In germline, CDR1 is MNHEY, CDR2 SMNVEV (reference sequence). The V and J ends lost 2 bases and 5 bases, in that order; junction bases with no gene match: 8. The CDR3 here is CASSLVAGDRNEQYF. The CDR3 DNA reads TGTGCCAGCAGTTTAGTGGCAGGGGACAGGAACGAGCAGTACTTC.

J is TRBJ2-5 and V is TRBV6-2 or TRBV6-3, with D perhaps TRBD1 (6 bases). V lost 5 bases and J 4 bases, leaving 11 bases between the germline ends. Germline loops: CDR1 MNHEY, CDR2 SVGEGT. This CDR3 spans 13 amino acids. The CDR3 region has the DNA TGTGCCAGCAGTCGACGCAGGGGAGAGACCCAGTACTTC. Its protein is CASSRRRGETQYF.

The chain is built from TRBV27 and TRBJ2-7; D is unclear. The CDR3 extends over 14 amino acids. Trimming removed 2 bases from V and 2 bases from J, with 10 bases in between. Germline loops: CDR1 MNHEY, CDR2 SMNVEV (reference sequence). CDR3 amino acids: CASSLRSSAYEQYF. DNA for the CDR3: TGTGCCAGCAGTTTAAGGAGCAGTGCCTACGAGCAGTACTTC.

Regarding this clone: This CDR3 is also generated by other DNA sequences in the sample. The chain links TRBV29-1 to TRBJ1-3; D is undetermined. Germline V gene lookup returns CDR1 SQVTM and CDR2 ANQGSEA. CDR3 size: 13 residues. V gave up 5 bases and J gave up 0 bases, with 8 bases separating them. Written as DNA, the CDR3 is TGCAGCGTTAGGGAGAACTCTGGAAACACCATATATTTT. Its protein is CSVRENSGNTIYF.